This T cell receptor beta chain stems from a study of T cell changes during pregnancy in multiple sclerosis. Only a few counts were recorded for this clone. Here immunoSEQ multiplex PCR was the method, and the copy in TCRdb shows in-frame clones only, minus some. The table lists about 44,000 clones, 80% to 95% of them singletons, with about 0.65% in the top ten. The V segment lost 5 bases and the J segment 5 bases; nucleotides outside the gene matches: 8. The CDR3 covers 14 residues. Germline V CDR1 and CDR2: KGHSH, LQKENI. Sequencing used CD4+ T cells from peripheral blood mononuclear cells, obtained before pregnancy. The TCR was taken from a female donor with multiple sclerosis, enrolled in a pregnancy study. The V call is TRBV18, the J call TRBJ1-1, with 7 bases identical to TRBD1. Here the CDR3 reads CASSTTGSRTEAFF. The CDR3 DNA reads TGTGCCAGCTCAACGACAGGGTCACGGACTGAAGCTTTCTTT.